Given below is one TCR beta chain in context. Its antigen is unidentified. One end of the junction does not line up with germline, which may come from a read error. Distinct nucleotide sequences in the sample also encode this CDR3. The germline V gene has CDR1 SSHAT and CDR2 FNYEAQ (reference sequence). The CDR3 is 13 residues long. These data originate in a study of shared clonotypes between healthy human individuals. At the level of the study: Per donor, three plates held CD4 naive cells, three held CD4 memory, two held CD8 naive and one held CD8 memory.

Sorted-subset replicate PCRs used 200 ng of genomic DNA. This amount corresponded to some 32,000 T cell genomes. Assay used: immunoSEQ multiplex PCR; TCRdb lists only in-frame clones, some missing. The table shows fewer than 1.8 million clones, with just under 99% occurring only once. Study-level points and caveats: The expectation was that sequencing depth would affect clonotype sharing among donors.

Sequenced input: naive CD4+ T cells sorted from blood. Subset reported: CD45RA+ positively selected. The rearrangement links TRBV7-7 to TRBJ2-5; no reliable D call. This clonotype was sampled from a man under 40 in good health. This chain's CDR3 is CASSLTAQETQYF. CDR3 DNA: TGTGCTAGCAGCTTAACGGCTCAAGAGACCCAGTACTTC. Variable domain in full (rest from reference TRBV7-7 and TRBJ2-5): GAGVSQSPRYKVTKRGQDVTLRCDPISSHATLYWYQQALGQGPEFLTYFNYEAQPDKSGLPSDRFSAERPEGSISTLTIQRTEQRDSAMYRCASSLTAQETQYFGPGTRLLVL.